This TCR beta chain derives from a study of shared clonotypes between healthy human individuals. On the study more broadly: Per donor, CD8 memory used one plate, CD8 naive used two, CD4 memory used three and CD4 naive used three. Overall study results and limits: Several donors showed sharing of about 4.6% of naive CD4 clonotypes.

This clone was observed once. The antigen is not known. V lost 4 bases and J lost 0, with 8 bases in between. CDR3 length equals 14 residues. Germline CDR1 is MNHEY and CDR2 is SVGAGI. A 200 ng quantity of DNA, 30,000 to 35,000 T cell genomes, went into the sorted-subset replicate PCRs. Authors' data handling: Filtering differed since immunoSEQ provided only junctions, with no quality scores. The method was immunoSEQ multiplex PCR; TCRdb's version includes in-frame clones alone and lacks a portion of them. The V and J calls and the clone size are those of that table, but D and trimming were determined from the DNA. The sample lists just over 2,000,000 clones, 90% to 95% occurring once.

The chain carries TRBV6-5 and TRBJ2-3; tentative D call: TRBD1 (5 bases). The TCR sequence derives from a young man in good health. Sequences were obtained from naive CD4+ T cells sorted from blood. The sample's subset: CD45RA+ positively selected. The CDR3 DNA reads TGTGCCAGCAGTTTTGGGGCCAGCACAGATACGCAGTATTTT. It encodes CASSFGASTDTQYF.